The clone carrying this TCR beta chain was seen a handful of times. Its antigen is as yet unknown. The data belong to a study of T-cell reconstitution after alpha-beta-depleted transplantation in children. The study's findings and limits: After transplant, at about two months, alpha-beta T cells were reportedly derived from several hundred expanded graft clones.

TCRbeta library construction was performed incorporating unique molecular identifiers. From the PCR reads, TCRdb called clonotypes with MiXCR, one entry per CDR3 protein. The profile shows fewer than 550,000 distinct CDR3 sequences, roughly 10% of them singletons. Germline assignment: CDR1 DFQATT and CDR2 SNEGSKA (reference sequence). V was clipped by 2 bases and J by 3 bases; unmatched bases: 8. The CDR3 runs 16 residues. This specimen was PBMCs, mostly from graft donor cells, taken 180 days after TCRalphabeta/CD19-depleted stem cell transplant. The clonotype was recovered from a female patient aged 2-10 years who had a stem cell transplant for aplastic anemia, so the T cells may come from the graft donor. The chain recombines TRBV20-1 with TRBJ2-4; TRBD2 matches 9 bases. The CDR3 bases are TGCAGTGCTAGATCCCCTAGCGGGACCTACAAAAACATTCAGTACTTC. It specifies CSARSPSGTYKNIQYF.